A selection of T cell receptor beta chains follows, all from one sample in a study of blood T cell repertoires in COVID-19. Assay used: immunoSEQ multiplex PCR; TCRdb lists only in-frame clones, some missing. The sample contains roughly 80,000 clones, around nine tenths of which appear only once. Input material: peripheral blood. These receptors all stem from a woman aged 60 to 75 with acute or convalescent COVID-19. CDR3s include the opening cysteine and the closing phenylalanine or tryptophan. D genes are given only for firm matches. Size tells how often a clone was seen (once, few, many) or the class of an expanded clone, and some rows leave it out.

d_call j_call clone_size v_call cdr3_nt cdr3_aa
. TRBJ1-4 once TRBV6-6 TGTGCCAGCAGTTACGGCCTGGCATATGAAAAACTGTTTTTT CASSYGLAYEKLFF
. TRBJ2-2 once TRBV2 TGTGCCAGCAGTAGAGAAACCGGGGAGCTGTTTTTT CASSRETGELFF
. TRBJ1-5 . TRBV9 TGTGCCAGCAGCGTCGCTTCAGGGCAGCCCCAGCATTTT CASSVASGQPQHF
. TRBJ1-2 . TRBV7-2 TGTGCCAGCAGCTTTTCAGGGGTCTATGGCTACACCTTC CASSFSGVYGYTF
. TRBJ1-1 . TRBV12-5 TGTGCTAGTGGCGGGAAACTATTCAGCGACTTAGTCGGCGTGGACACTGAAGCTTTCTTT CASGGKLFSDLVGVDTEAFF
. TRBJ2-3 . TRBV15 TGTGCCACCAGCAGAGCCCCATGGGCCAACAGGGCTGGCGGGAGCACAGATACGCAGTATTTT CATSRAPWANRAGGSTDTQYF
TRBD2 TRBJ2-1 . TRBV9 TGTGCCAGCAATCGAGGACTAGCGGGAGTCGAGCAGTTCTTC CASNRGLAGVEQFF
. TRBJ2-7 . TRBV11-2 TGTGCCAGCAGCTCGCAGGGTGGCGAGCAGTACTTC CASSSQGGEQYF
. TRBJ1-2 . TRBV10-3 TGTGCCATCAGTGAGTCGAGCAGGGTGGATGGCTACACCTTC CAISESSRVDGYTF
. TRBJ1-1 . TRBV30 TGTGCCTGGAGTGTTTGGGGAGTTGAAGCTTTCTTT CAWSVWGVEAFF
. TRBJ2-3 . TRBV28 TGTGCCAGCAGTGGGTGGGGCGTCACTAGCACAGATACGCAGTATTTT CASSGWGVTSTDTQYF
. TRBJ2-1 . TRBV6-1 TGTGCCAGCAGTGAAGCGGGGCCAGGGGAATGGTATGAGCAGTTCTTC CASSEAGPGEWYEQFF
. TRBJ2-7 . TRBV6-5 TGTGCCAGCAGCTCTTCGTTGGGGGGAACCTACGAGCAGTACTTC CASSSSLGGTYEQYF
TRBD2 TRBJ2-4 . TRBV6-2/TRBV6-3 TGTGCCAGCAGTTACACACCGGGACTAGCGGGTATGGCCAAAAACATTCAGTACTTC CASSYTPGLAGMAKNIQYF
TRBD1 TRBJ2-7 . TRBV28 TGTGCCAGCACTAGGACAGGGACCTACGAGCAGTACTTC CASTRTGTYEQYF
TRBD1 TRBJ1-4 . TRBV2 TGTGCCAGCAGGGGACGGGACAGCTTCGATGAAAAACTGTTTTTT CASRGRDSFDEKLFF
. TRBJ2-7 once TRBV1 TGCACCAGCAGCCAAGATAACCAGCGGGATTACATCTCCTACGAGCAGTACTTC CTSSQDNQRDYISYEQYF
TRBD1 TRBJ1-4 once TRBV28 TGTGCCAGCAGTCCTTGGACAGGGGGCTCAGATAATGAAAAACTGTTTTTT CASSPWTGGSDNEKLFF
TRBD1 TRBJ2-7 . TRBV4-1 TGCGCCAGCAGCCAAGAATTAAGTTGGGGGACAGGGGTACACGAGCAGTACTTC CASSQELSWGTGVHEQYF
TRBD1 TRBJ2-2 once TRBV5-4 TGTGCCAGCAGCTTGGAACTTACAGGGGGACGGGACGGGGAGCTGTTTTTT CASSLELTGGRDGELFF
. TRBJ2-7 . TRBV4-3 TGCGCCAGCAGCCAAGATGTAGCCGGGGAATTCAACGAGCAGTACTTC CASSQDVAGEFNEQYF
TRBD1 TRBJ2-5 . TRBV7-2 TGTGCCAGCAGCCTGGGACAGGGGATGGAGACCCAGTACTTC CASSLGQGMETQYF
TRBD1 TRBJ1-2 . TRBV7-2 TGTGCCAGCAGCTTAGCGTTGGGGACAGGGTATGGCTACACCTTC CASSLALGTGYGYTF
TRBD1 TRBJ2-7 . TRBV7-9 TGTGCCAGCAGCCAGCGACAGGGTTCCTACGAGCAGTACTTC CASSQRQGSYEQYF
. TRBJ1-6 . TRBV18 TGTGCCAGCTCACCACGGGGAGGGGATTCACCCCTCCACTTT CASSPRGGDSPLHF
TRBD2 TRBJ2-7 . TRBV27 TGTGCCAGCAGTTTAACTAGCGTCCCCTACGAGCAGTACTTC CASSLTSVPYEQYF
. TRBJ2-5 . TRBV7-2 TGTGCCAGCAGTCCGACTAACCAAGAGACCCAGTACTTC CASSPTNQETQYF
. TRBJ1-5 . TRBV28 TGTGCCAGCAGCCCAGAACAGGGAGATAATCAGCCCCAGCATTTT CASSPEQGDNQPQHF
. TRBJ2-4 . TRBV6-6 TGTGCCAGCAGTCCGACCGAGGTAGCCAAAAACATTCAGTACTTC CASSPTEVAKNIQYF
TRBD1 TRBJ2-1 . TRBV7-2 TGTGCCAGCAGCTTAGCCGGGACAGTTTACAATGAGCAGTTCTTC CASSLAGTVYNEQFF
. TRBJ2-5 few TRBV9 TGTGCCAGCAGCATCACCGGGACTCCAGTGGAGACCCAGTACTTC CASSITGTPVETQYF
. TRBJ2-3 few TRBV7-9 TGTGCCAGCAGCTTTACAGGGTCTGCAGATACGCAGTATTTT CASSFTGSADTQYF
TRBD2 TRBJ2-1 . TRBV7-3 TGTGCCAGCAGCCCACCGACTAGCGGGAGGAGGAATGAGCAGTTCTTC CASSPPTSGRRNEQFF
. TRBJ1-2 once TRBV28 TGTGCCACCCGGAGGTCCAGCTCTAACTATGGCTACACCTTC CATRRSSSNYGYTF
TRBD1 TRBJ1-5 . TRBV10-3 TGTGCCATCAGCCTCGACAGGGTTCAGCCCCAGCATTTT CAISLDRVQPQHF
. TRBJ1-2 . TRBV5-1 TGCGCCAGCAGCTTGGAGGGAGGGTCCGGCTACACCTTC CASSLEGGSGYTF
TRBD1 TRBJ2-2 . TRBV19 TGTGCCAGTAGTCGACAGGGGGATGGCGGGGAGCTGTTTTTT CASSRQGDGGELFF
. TRBJ2-5 once TRBV6-5 TGTGCCAGCAGGGGGAGACAGGTCCAAGAGACCCAGTACTTC CASRGRQVQETQYF
. TRBJ2-3 . TRBV4-3 TGCGCCAGCAGCCAAGAAGCTAGGCCGTCGGATACGCAGTATTTT CASSQEARPSDTQYF
TRBD1 TRBJ1-1 . TRBV15 TGTGCCACCAGCAGAGCTCAGGGGGCTGAAGCTTTCTTT CATSRAQGAEAFF
TRBD2 TRBJ2-3 few TRBV7-2 TGTGCCAGCAGCTTATCCTCTGGAGCGGGAGACGATACGCAGTATTTT CASSLSSGAGDDTQYF
. TRBJ2-1 . TRBV2 TGTGCCAGCAGACGGACAGCGGCTAATGAGCAGTTCTTC CASRRTAANEQFF
TRBD1 TRBJ1-5 . TRBV10-2 TGCGCCAGCGGGGAACAGGGGACCAATCAGCCCCAGCATTTT CASGEQGTNQPQHF
. TRBJ2-7 . TRBV12-3/TRBV12-4 TGTGCCAGCAGACAGGGAAGGTCCTACGAGCAGTACTTC CASRQGRSYEQYF